This is a list of T cell receptor beta chains from one sample in a study of T-cell reconstitution after alpha-beta-depleted transplantation in children. In TCRdb, the PCR reads were re-called with MiXCR into one record per CDR3 protein. The table records around 410,000 distinct CDR3 sequences, about a tenth of them present only once. Sequences were derived from PBMCs from the stem cell graft donor, sampled from the stem cell graft. Every receptor here comes from a human donor who donated a stem cell graft to a child with acute myeloid leukemia. The conserved cysteine and the conserved F or W are not part of the CDR3 here. Fields, in order: CDR3 protein, V gene, J gene.

CDR3aa: ASSLIQMNTEAF
v_gene: TRBV12-3/TRBV12-4
j_gene: TRBJ1-1

CDR3aa: ASSFGTGDSPLH
v_gene: TRBV5-1
j_gene: TRBJ1-6

CDR3aa: ASSFPGTHETQY
v_gene: TRBV5-6
j_gene: TRBJ2-5

CDR3aa: ASSPSTRWGGNEQF
v_gene: TRBV19
j_gene: TRBJ2-1

CDR3aa: ASKGGAEAF
v_gene: TRBV10-2
j_gene: TRBJ1-1

CDR3aa: SAQSGTGTYEQY
v_gene: TRBV20-1
j_gene: TRBJ2-7

CDR3aa: ASSDGDSSTDTQY
v_gene: TRBV2
j_gene: TRBJ2-3

CDR3aa: ASSQSPLSTDTQY
v_gene: TRBV3-1
j_gene: TRBJ2-3

CDR3aa: ASTPVGGLVQPQH
v_gene: TRBV12-3/TRBV12-4
j_gene: TRBJ1-5

CDR3aa: SVEPAGGQETQY
v_gene: TRBV29-1
j_gene: TRBJ2-5

CDR3aa: ASSLFLRTGQSSYNEQF
v_gene: TRBV7-3
j_gene: TRBJ2-1

CDR3aa: ASSHPQGANTEAF
v_gene: TRBV5-6
j_gene: TRBJ1-1

CDR3aa: ASSQRTANTEAF
v_gene: TRBV3-1
j_gene: TRBJ1-1

CDR3aa: ASSQEWGGGDYGYT
v_gene: TRBV4-2
j_gene: TRBJ1-2

CDR3aa: SARESLAYVDTQY
v_gene: TRBV20-1
j_gene: TRBJ2-3

CDR3aa: ASSLEGQGFYGYT
v_gene: TRBV5-1
j_gene: TRBJ1-2

CDR3aa: ATSDERTSGVDEQF
v_gene: TRBV24-1
j_gene: TRBJ2-1

CDR3aa: SVEDSARGQRRNEQF
v_gene: TRBV29-1
j_gene: TRBJ2-1

CDR3aa: SARKGGLPGQPDYGYT
v_gene: TRBV20-1
j_gene: TRBJ1-2

CDR3aa: SVVGWSGTGMKWPQETQY
v_gene: TRBV29-1
j_gene: TRBJ2-5

CDR3aa: ASSPSQGGVEPQH
v_gene: TRBV4-2
j_gene: TRBJ1-5

CDR3aa: SAAVAGRWGEQY
v_gene: TRBV20-1
j_gene: TRBJ2-7

CDR3aa: SASRNYEQY
v_gene: TRBV20-1
j_gene: TRBJ2-7

CDR3aa: ASSQEIAGRTEAF
v_gene: TRBV14
j_gene: TRBJ1-1

CDR3aa: ASSSRTAGSYEQY
v_gene: TRBV7-2
j_gene: TRBJ2-7

CDR3aa: ASSREGNSPLH
v_gene: TRBV14
j_gene: TRBJ1-6

CDR3aa: ASSTGGGSDTQY
v_gene: TRBV12-3/TRBV12-4
j_gene: TRBJ2-3

CDR3aa: ASSPPSGWAGEQY
v_gene: TRBV12-3/TRBV12-4
j_gene: TRBJ2-7

CDR3aa: ASSLDGTSGREQF
v_gene: TRBV5-1
j_gene: TRBJ2-1

CDR3aa: ASSSTGPSQETQY
v_gene: TRBV27
j_gene: TRBJ2-5

CDR3aa: ASSVEAGARSDTQY
v_gene: TRBV9
j_gene: TRBJ2-3

CDR3aa: ASSLVQGRGETQY
v_gene: TRBV7-2
j_gene: TRBJ2-5